These 29 T cell receptor beta chains originate from one sample sequenced in a study of T cell responses to AZD1222 COVID-19 vaccine. Measured with immunoSEQ multiplex PCR; TCRdb has only the in-frame clones, and not every one. The sample consists of approximately 100,000 clones, more than 75% of them appearing once. The material sequenced was peripheral blood, taken 28 days after the second AZD1222 dose. Receptor source: an adult who received the AZD1222 COVID-19 vaccine.

This chain links TRBV5-8 with TRBJ1-1; 7 bases map to TRBD1. CDR1 and CDR2 from the germline V gene are SGHTS and YDEGEE. Trimming took 4 bases from V and 5 from J; bases not matched to a gene: 8. The length of the CDR3 is 14 residues. The CDR3 sequence: CASSADDRDTEAFF. The DNA for the CDR3 is TGTGCCAGCAGCGCTGATGACAGGGATACTGAAGCTTTCTTT.

The count of this clone is one. This chain joins TRBV3-1 (or the pseudogene TRBV3-2) and TRBJ2-7; D might be TRBD1 or TRBD2, each matching 5 bases. Germline assignment: CDR1 LGHDT and CDR2 YNNKEL (reference sequence). Trimming shortened V by 2 bases and J by 8 bases, and 7 bases separated the two germline ends. The CDR3 extends over 11 amino acids. CDR3 amino acids: CASSQKGQQYF. Here the CDR3 DNA reads TGTGCCAGCAGCCAAAAGGGACAGCAGTACTTC.

The V and J genes are TRBV11-1 and TRBJ2-1; TRBD2 matches 11 bases. CDR1 and CDR2 from the germline V gene are SGHAT and FQDESV (reference sequence). The CDR3 length is 16 residues. V was clipped by 3 bases and J by 4 bases; unmatched bases: 5. The CDR3 loop reads CASSFRGLAVYNEQFF. CDR3 DNA sequence: TGTGCCAGCAGCTTTCGGGGACTAGCGGTTTACAATGAGCAGTTCTTC.

This clone was detected only a few times. The rearrangement uses TRBV7-2 and TRBJ2-3; 8 positions agree with TRBD2. The CDR3 totals 16 residues. Trimming cost V 5 bases and J 1 base; bases outside gene matches: 8. Germline V gene sequence: CDR1 SGHTA, CDR2 FQGNSA. The CDR3 loop reads CASSRNGGAGTDTQYF. DNA of the CDR3: TGTGCCAGCAGCCGGAACGGGGGGGCGGGCACAGATACGCAGTATTTT.

The chain recombines TRBV6-5 with TRBJ1-2; the D is unclear. CDR3 size: 14 residues. The V gene's germline CDR1 is MNHEY and CDR2 SVGAGI. V dropped 6 bases and J dropped 3 bases, with 14 bases sitting between them. The CDR3 is CASSWSLDDYGYTF. The DNA for the CDR3 is TGTGCCAGCAGCTGGTCCTTGGATGACTATGGCTACACCTTC.

The rearrangement uses TRBV11-2 and TRBJ1-4; 9 bases match TRBD1. J was trimmed by 8 bases and V by 7 bases; bases with no gene match: 8. CDR1 is SGHAT and CDR2 is FQNNGV in the germline V gene. The CDR3 is made up of 14 amino acids. The CDR3 coding sequence is TGTGCCAGCAACCCCGGGACAGGGTACGAAAAACTGTTTTTT. Translating it yields CASNPGTGYEKLFF.

The chain recombines TRBV6-6 with TRBJ1-1; the D gene is possibly TRBD1 (5 bases). Trimming took off 0 bases at V and 2 bases at J, with 13 bases between the two ends. Germline lookup yields CDR1 MNHNY and CDR2 SVGAGI (reference sequence). CDR3 length equals 16 residues. The CDR3 nucleotides are TGTGCCAGCAGTTACTCGACTACAGGTTTAAACACTGAAGCTTTCTTT. Translated: CASSYSTTGLNTEAFF.

The CDR3 region is CASSSGSGRAYYEQYF. As DNA, the CDR3 is TGTGCCAGCAGCTCCGGCTCCGGGAGGGCCTACTACGAGCAGTACTTC. This chain uses TRBV7-9 with TRBJ2-7; 8 nucleotides agree with TRBD2. Germline V gene sequence: CDR1 SEHNR, CDR2 FQNEAQ (reference sequence). J gave up 3 bases and V 4 bases, and 11 bases lay outside the gene matches. This CDR3 contains 16 residues.

The rearrangement uses TRBV5-1 and TRBJ2-5; D remains ambiguous. The CDR3 length is 14 residues. V shed 0 bases and J shed 5 bases, with 11 bases lying between them. Germline CDR1 and CDR2: SGHRS and YFSETQ. For the CDR3, the DNA is TGCGCCAGCAGCTTGGGACGGAGTTGGGAGACCCAGTACTTC. Amino acids: CASSLGRSWETQYF.

The rearrangement links TRBV6-5 to TRBJ1-2; the match to TRBD1 covers 7 bases. Germline CDR1 reads MNHEY; CDR2 reads SVGAGI. V lost 5 bases, J lost 5 bases, and 8 bases stayed unmatched. This CDR3 has 14 amino acids. The CDR3: CASSRQGLVYGYTF. The DNA of the CDR3 is TGTGCCAGCAGTCGACAGGGTTTAGTTTATGGCTACACCTTC.

V gene TRBV7-2 combines with J gene TRBJ2-1; the D gene is possibly TRBD2 (6 bases). Per germline, CDR1 SGHTA and CDR2 FQGNSA. The germline V and J ends were trimmed by 5 bases and 9 bases, with 11 bases remaining between them. This CDR3 is built from 12 residues. The CDR3 is CASSRLGGEQFF. CDR3 DNA sequence: TGTGCCAGCAGCCGACTGGGGGGTGAGCAGTTCTTC.

The V and J genes are TRBV29-1 and TRBJ2-3; tentative D call: TRBD1 (6 bases). V gave up 4 bases and J gave up 0 bases, with 14 bases separating them. CDR3 length: 15 residues. CDR1 and CDR2 (germline): SQVTM, ANQGSEA. The CDR3 DNA follows: TGCAGCGTTGCCCGGACAGCCGATAGCACAGATACGCAGTATTTT. Translating it yields CSVARTADSTDTQYF.

V usage is TRBV5-1 and J usage is TRBJ1-4; D ambiguous. Germline-derived CDR1 and CDR2 are SGHRS and YFSETQ. With 2 bases removed from V and 3 bases from J, the gap between germline ends came to 8 bases. The CDR3 extends over 14 amino acids. The CDR3 DNA reads TGCGCCAGCAGCTTCCGGGTCTCTAATGAAAAACTGTTTTTT. Residues: CASSFRVSNEKLFF.

The rearrangement links TRBV2 to TRBJ1-2; D perhaps matches TRBD1 (5 bases). This CDR3 region has 15 residues. Trimming took off 5 bases at V and 2 bases at J, with 15 bases between the two ends. Germline CDR1 and CDR2: SNHLY and FYNNEI. As DNA, the CDR3 is TGTGCCAGCAGTACTATAAGAACAGGCAACTATGGCTACACCTTC. It yields the protein CASSTIRTGNYGYTF.

On this clone: The junction departs from germline at one end; a sequencing error may be responsible. The rearrangement uses TRBV7-7 and TRBJ2-5; TRBD1 is a possible D gene (6 bases). The CDR3 extends over 16 amino acids. Germline V CDR1 and CDR2: SSHAT, FNYEAQ (reference sequence). This chain's CDR3 is CASSPQGPLMVETQYF. The CDR3 DNA sequence: TGTGCTAGCAGCCCTCAGGGGCCCCTAATGGTAGAGACCCAGTACTTC.

The chain uses TRBV5-1 and TRBJ2-3; the D is unclear. The CDR3 has 15 residues. The germline V gene encodes CDR1 SGHRS and CDR2 YFSETQ. With 5 bases removed from V and 0 bases from J, the gap between germline ends came to 13 bases. CDR3 region: CASSVATPSTDTQYF. In DNA, the CDR3 is TGCGCCAGCAGTGTTGCCACCCCTAGCACAGATACGCAGTATTTT.

The V gene is TRBV5-4, the J gene TRBJ1-4, with 8 bases that match TRBD1. This CDR3 spans 14 amino acids. Germline V CDR1 and CDR2: SGHNT, YYREEE (reference sequence). Germline trimming cut 7 bases from V and 1 base from J; bases unmatched to any gene: 3. CDR3 residues: CASATGGTNEKLFF. The DNA for the CDR3 is TGTGCCAGCGCAACAGGGGGAACTAATGAAAAACTGTTTTTT.

The DNA of the CDR3 is TGTGCCAGCAGGGGCTCTGGGGCCAACGTCCTGACTTTC. Its translation is CASRGSGANVLTF. The chain couples TRBV28 to TRBJ2-6; D remains ambiguous. Germline CDR1 reads MDHEN; CDR2 reads SYDVKM. This CDR3 spans 13 amino acids. Trimming pared 6 bases from V and 0 bases from J, leaving 3 bases between.

J is TRBJ2-3 and V is TRBV7-9, with D uncertain. The CDR3 consists of 15 residues. Germline assignment: CDR1 SEHNR and CDR2 FQNEAQ (reference sequence). Trimming cost V 7 bases and J 2 bases, with 16 bases left between them. The CDR3 nucleotides read TGTGCCAGCACCCCTAAAAGGCGTTTCACAGATACGCAGTATTTT. It yields the protein CASTPKRRFTDTQYF.

The V and J genes are TRBV7-9 and TRBJ2-4, with 10 bases matching TRBD2. Germline-derived CDR1 and CDR2 are SEHNR and FQNEAQ (reference sequence). J gave up 2 bases and V 3 bases, and 7 bases lay outside the gene matches. This CDR3 contains 17 residues. DNA for the CDR3: TGTGCCAGCAGCTTTATAGCTAGCGGGAGTACCAAAAACATTCAGTACTTC. It codes for CASSFIASGSTKNIQYF.

This clone has just one count. J is TRBJ2-7 and V is TRBV30; tentatively, D is TRBD2 (6 bases). There are 13 residues in the CDR3. The germline CDR1 and CDR2 sequences are GTSNPN and SVGIG (reference sequence). V was cut by 4 bases and J by 3 bases, with 13 bases left in between. The CDR3 sequence: CAWTGKGGYEQYF. In DNA, the CDR3 is TGTGCCTGGACCGGTAAGGGAGGCTACGAGCAGTACTTC.

This chain connects TRBV7-2 to TRBJ2-7; D might be TRBD2 (5 bases). CDR3 length: 16 amino acids. The V end was cut by 4 bases, the J end by 4 bases, with 20 bases between. Germline V CDR1 and CDR2: SGHTA, FQGNSA. CDR3 amino acids: CASSSGRRTPIYEQYF. As DNA, the CDR3 is TGTGCCAGCAGCTCTGGGCGACGGACTCCGATATACGAGCAGTACTTC.

This clone appeared a few times. The gene calls are TRBV6-2 or TRBV6-3 and TRBJ1-1, with a possible D match to TRBD1 (6 bases). The CDR3 totals 17 residues. Deletions cut 7 bases from V and 5 bases from J, with 26 bases between. Looked up from germline, CDR1 is MNHEY and CDR2 is SVGEGT. The CDR3 bases are TGTGCCAGCACCCCTGGCCGACTTACCAAAGGGGGAACTGAAGCTTTCTTT. It codes for CASTPGRLTKGGTEAFF.

The V and J genes are TRBV6-2 or TRBV6-3 and TRBJ2-7; 10 bases agree with TRBD2. This CDR3 spans 16 amino acids. The ends lost 2 bases at V and 2 bases at J; junction bases unmatched: 6. Germline-derived CDR1 and CDR2 are MNHEY and SVGEGT. The CDR3 DNA reads as TGTGCCAGCAGTTACGCGGCTAGCGGGAGCCCCTACGAGCAGTACTTC. Its protein product is CASSYAASGSPYEQYF.

This rearrangement joins TRBV6-2 or TRBV6-3 to TRBJ2-7; TRBD2 agrees at 8 bases. V lost 0 bases to trimming and J lost 7 bases; unmatched junction nucleotides: 8. The germline gives CDR1 MNHEY, CDR2 SVGEGT. CDR3 length: 15 amino acids. CDR3 loop: CASSYSSGSLGEQYF. In DNA form, the CDR3 reads TGTGCCAGCAGTTACTCCAGCGGGAGTCTTGGGGAGCAGTACTTC.

The V call is TRBV19, the J call TRBJ2-1; D unresolved. Germline values: CDR1 LNHDA, CDR2 SQIVND (reference sequence). Trimming took 0 bases from V and 8 from J, leaving 14 bases between them. The CDR3 consists of 15 residues. The CDR3: CASSIERTTADEQFF. DNA of the CDR3: TGTGCCAGTAGTATAGAGCGGACGACGGCGGATGAGCAGTTCTTC.

This clone showed up just once. The gene calls are TRBV2 and TRBJ2-3, with TRBD1 matching over 8 bases. The CDR3 loop spans 17 amino acids. With 7 bases clipped from V and 4 bases from J, the junction kept 16 bases outside the gene matches. Germline CDR1 reads SNHLY; CDR2 reads FYNNEI. CDR3 region: CASKFPRTGMDSDTQYF. The CDR3 DNA sequence: TGTGCCAGCAAATTCCCCCGGACAGGGATGGACTCAGATACGCAGTATTTT.

The gene calls are TRBV27 and TRBJ2-7, with 9 bases identical to TRBD1. The CDR3 length is 15 residues. V shed 1 base, J shed 5 bases, and the junction held 6 bases outside the gene matches. Germline-derived CDR1 and CDR2 are MNHEY and SMNVEV (reference sequence). DNA for the CDR3: TGTGCCAGCAGTTTATTGGGACAGGGCGCCAACGAGCAGTACTTC. It specifies CASSLLGQGANEQYF.

The chain couples TRBV30 to TRBJ1-6; TRBD1 is a possible D gene (6 bases). The germline CDR1 and CDR2 sequences are GTSNPN and SVGIG (reference sequence). CDR3 length: 15 residues. V was trimmed by 0 bases and J by 8 bases, leaving 14 bases between them. The CDR3: CAWSVRRGGDSPLHF. The DNA of the CDR3 is TGTGCCTGGAGTGTACGTCGGGGGGGCGATTCACCCCTCCACTTT.